The entry that follows covers one TCR beta chain sequence. Antigen unknown. The data were obtained in a study of CD8 T cells in Susac syndrome. Notes on the study in general: As the study acknowledged, the number of individuals who were part of its TCR sequencing and HLA analysis was relatively small.

Random hexamers were used to reverse transcribe an amount of roughly 0.45 to 1 ug RNA. TCRdb re-called the immunoSEQ multiplex PCR reads through MiXCR, storing one row per CDR3 protein. The sample carries about 150,000 distinct CDR3 sequences, 85% to 95% recorded once. This receptor was identified in a human donor with multiple sclerosis. The sequenced material came from CD8+ T cells from PBMCs.

The CDR3 region has the DNA TGTGCCTGGAGTGTAGGTCTGCGTCAGTATGGCTACACCTTC. Its translation is CAWSVGLRQYGYTF. The chain is built from TRBV30 and TRBJ1-2, with D unresolved. This CDR3 comprises 14 residues. Between the trimmed V and J ends, which lost 0 bases and 5 bases, there was a span of 13 bases. The germline V gene encodes CDR1 GTSNPN and CDR2 SVGIG (reference sequence). The full variable domain, its missing parts supplied by reference TRBV30 and TRBJ1-2, is SQTIHQWPATLVQPVGSPLSLECTVEGTSNPNLYWYRQAAGRGLQLLFYSVGIGQISSEVPQNLSASRPQDRQFILSSKKLLLSDSGFYLCAWSVGLRQYGYTFGSGTRLTVV.